This T cell receptor beta chain was captured in a study of blood T cell repertoires in COVID-19. Study summary: Specimens from acute and convalescent COVID-19 originated in the United States, Italy and Spain. Sources were T cells, B-cell-depleted T cells, or PBMCs; the material itself was cDNA or gDNA.

Authors' analysis steps: Estimates of nucleated cell counts were drawn from the amplification of reference gene primers. This table comes from immunoSEQ multiplex PCR, and its TCRdb copy is limited to in-frame clones, with some not included. V and J calls and clone size follow that table, whereas D and trimming were derived from the DNA. The sample contains 250,000 or so clones, approximately 87% of which appear only once. The receptor comes from a man aged 55-75 years with acute or convalescent COVID-19. Sequencing was done on a sample of peripheral blood.

The CDR3 DNA sequence: TGTGCCAGCTCACCACGAGCCGGGGGAGAGCAGTACTTC. Its protein product is CASSPRAGGEQYF. The chain recombines TRBV18 with TRBJ2-7; D is possibly TRBD2 (6 bases). The V gene lost 1 base and the J gene lost 7 bases, with 11 bases spanning the gap. The CDR3 is made up of 13 amino acids. Germline V gives CDR1 KGHSH, CDR2 LQKENI.